A single sample is the source of the 32 T cell receptor beta chains below, sequenced in a study of T cell repertoires in cytomegalovirus infection. TCRdb reprocessed the reads via MiXCR and lists one record per CDR3 protein. In the table there are around 550,000 distinct CDR3 sequences, around a quarter of which are singletons. Sequenced: PBMCs. These receptors were collected from a human donor in good health (CMV status not recorded). Some clones in this sample may be carry-over from other donors' samples.

This clonotype has a count of ten or more. CDR3 amino acids: CASSQDPLDDTQYF. CDR3 coding DNA: TGCGCCAGCAGCCAAGATCCTCTAGACGATACGCAGTATTTT. The chain carries TRBV4-3 and TRBJ2-3; D gene uncertain. Trimming shortened V by 0 bases and J by 6 bases, and 10 bases separated the two germline ends. Germline lookup yields CDR1 LGHNA and CDR2 YSLEER. CDR3 length: 14 amino acids.

This clonotype was observed once. J is TRBJ2-1 and V is TRBV6-2 or TRBV6-3; D unclear. The CDR3 has 15 amino acids. Trimming pared 4 bases from V and 5 bases from J, leaving 15 bases between. Germline V CDR1 and CDR2: MNHEY, SVGEGT. CDR3 sequence reads: CASSSGPARNNEQFF. The CDR3 DNA sequence: TGTGCCAGCAGTTCCGGACCGGCGCGTAACAATGAGCAGTTCTTC.

The sample holds a few counts of this clonotype. J is TRBJ2-1 and V is TRBV9; 7 nucleotides match TRBD2. CDR3 length equals 16 residues. The V and J ends lost 0 bases and 4 bases, in that order; junction bases with no gene match: 7. The germline V gene encodes CDR1 SGDLS and CDR2 YYNGEE. CDR3 protein: CASSVGTRERYNEQFF. CDR3 in DNA: TGTGCCAGCAGCGTAGGAACGCGGGAGAGGTACAATGAGCAGTTCTTC.

This sequence joins TRBV19 and TRBJ2-1; 11 positions agree with TRBD2. Germline V gives CDR1 LNHDA, CDR2 SQIVND (reference sequence). The ends lost 3 bases at V and 4 bases at J; junction bases unmatched: 5. The CDR3 runs to 16 residues. The CDR3 nucleotides read TGTGCCAGTAGTATCTTCCTAGCGGGAGGATACAATGAGCAGTTCTTC. Its protein is CASSIFLAGGYNEQFF.

The rearrangement uses TRBV6-8 and TRBJ2-7; weak D call: TRBD2 (7 bases). This CDR3 region has 13 residues. Trimming shortened V by 6 bases and J by 3 bases, and 12 bases separated the two germline ends. CDR1 and CDR2 from the germline V gene are MNHGY and SAAAGT. The CDR3 region is CASRGGQNYEQYF. CDR3 in DNA: TGTGCCAGCAGGGGGGGGCAGAACTACGAGCAGTACTTC.

The chain employs TRBV6-1 and TRBJ2-5; TRBD1 might be the D (5 bases). V was pared by 6 bases and J by 2 bases, with 13 bases between. This CDR3 has 14 amino acids. Per germline, CDR1 MNHNS and CDR2 SASEGT. The CDR3 region is CASRIRQTQETQYF. As DNA, the CDR3 is TGTGCCAGCAGAATCCGACAGACTCAAGAGACCCAGTACTTC.

This clonotype has just a few counts. CDR3 residues: CASRLGQGGYRSEAFF. CDR3 bases: TGTGCCAGCAGACTCGGACAGGGGGGTTACCGGTCTGAAGCTTTCTTT. This rearrangement joins TRBV6-2 or TRBV6-3 to TRBJ1-1; 10 bases are a match to TRBD1. Germline loops: CDR1 MNHEY, CDR2 SVGEGT. Losses at the gene ends were 6 bases for V and 6 bases for J; bases not matched to a gene: 13. This CDR3 has 16 amino acids.

This clonotype appeared a few times. The chain employs TRBV6-5 and TRBJ2-7; D call uncertain. This CDR3 spans 10 amino acids. Germline assignment: CDR1 MNHEY and CDR2 SVGAGI. V was trimmed by 8 bases and J by 6 bases, leaving 8 bases between them. CDR3 coding DNA: TGTGCCAGCGGGTTGAGCGAGCAGTACTTC. Its translation: CASGLSEQYF.

V and J are TRBV6-5 and TRBJ2-3; 8 nucleotides match TRBD1. Germline-derived CDR1 and CDR2 are MNHEY and SVGAGI. This CDR3 has 15 amino acids. With V trimmed by 4 bases and J by 3 bases, 6 bases remained unmatched. The CDR3 region is CASSSTGAVTDTQYF. CDR3 DNA sequence: TGTGCCAGCAGTTCGACAGGGGCAGTAACAGATACGCAGTATTTT.

This clonotype was picked up a small number of times. J is TRBJ1-4 and V is TRBV5-1, with D tentatively TRBD1 (5 bases). V gave up 0 bases and J gave up 0 bases, with 12 bases separating them. The CDR3 length is 17 residues. The germline gives CDR1 SGHRS, CDR2 YFSETQ. The DNA of the CDR3 is TGCGCCAGCAGCTTGGGTGTAGGGACCTCAACTAATGAAAAACTGTTTTTT. Translated: CASSLGVGTSTNEKLFF.

The chain combines TRBV7-3 with TRBJ2-6; D is perhaps TRBD2 (6 bases). This CDR3 has 18 amino acids. CDR1 SGHTA and CDR2 FQGTGA come from the germline V gene. The V gene lost 2 bases and the J gene lost 0 bases, with 14 bases spanning the gap. The CDR3 protein is CASSLGSGTRSGANVLTF. CDR3 bases: TGTGCCAGCAGCTTAGGGTCGGGGACTCGCTCTGGGGCCAACGTCCTGACTTTC.

This clonotype was found a few times. The chain couples TRBV7-9 to TRBJ2-1; D gene unclear. Trimming left V 2 bases short and J 7 bases short, with 21 bases between. There are 17 residues in the CDR3. Germline V gives CDR1 SEHNR, CDR2 FQNEAQ (reference sequence). CDR3 amino acids: CASSLSLTGPNGNEQFF. The CDR3, as DNA: TGTGCCAGCAGCTTATCCCTAACCGGGCCCAACGGGAATGAGCAGTTCTTC.

The sample holds a few counts of this clonotype. J is TRBJ1-1 and V is TRBV12-3 or TRBV12-4; D is uncertain. V was clipped by 6 bases and J by 3 bases, with 11 bases between them. The CDR3 sequence is 13 residues long. CDR3 protein: CASSLQLYTEAFF. The DNA for the CDR3 is TGTGCCAGCAGCCTACAATTATACACTGAAGCTTTCTTT.

This clonotype has a count of ten or more. J is TRBJ2-2 and V is TRBV7-2; 8 bases are shared with TRBD1. This CDR3 comprises 15 residues. CDR1 and CDR2 from the germline V gene are SGHTA and FQGNSA. Unmatched junction bases numbered 8, after V lost 5 bases and J lost 6 bases. In DNA form, the CDR3 reads TGTGCCAGCAGCCGTGACAGGGGATGGGCCGGGGAGCTGTTTTTT. Translation: CASSRDRGWAGELFF.

This chain connects TRBV6-2 or TRBV6-3 to TRBJ2-7; 8 bases agree with TRBD1. The V gene's germline CDR1 is MNHEY and CDR2 SVGEGT. Losses at the gene ends were 6 bases for V and 2 bases for J; bases not matched to a gene: 9. The CDR3 sequence is 15 residues long. The CDR3 nucleotides are TGTGCCAGCAGCTTTACCAGGGGACAGGCCTACGAGCAGTACTTC. The encoded protein is CASSFTRGQAYEQYF.

This clonotype was seen ten or more times. The chain recombines TRBV7-2 with TRBJ2-7; D might be TRBD1 (5 bases). Trimming shortened V by 5 bases and J by 3 bases, and 8 bases separated the two germline ends. The CDR3 covers 12 residues. Germline CDR1 reads SGHTA; CDR2 reads FQGNSA. For the CDR3, the DNA is TGTGCCAGCAGCATCCAGGGCTACGAGCAGTACGTC. Translating it yields CASSIQGYEQYV.

In this sample, this clonotype turned up a few times. This rearrangement joins TRBV5-4 to TRBJ2-1; D possibly uses TRBD1 or TRBD2 (5 bases each). The V and J ends lost 4 bases and 10 bases respectively, with 15 bases between them. Germline CDR1 is SGHNT and CDR2 is YYREEE (reference sequence). CDR3 size: 13 residues. The chain's CDR3 is CASSPGPSDEQFF. In DNA form, the CDR3 reads TGTGCCAGCAGCCCGGGACCATCCGACGAGCAGTTCTTC. The full variable domain, in which reference TRBV5-4 and TRBJ2-1 provide the parts outside the CDR3, is ETGVTQSPTHLIKTRGQQVTLRCSSQSGHNTVSWYQQALGQGPQFIFQYYREEENGRGNFPPRFSGLQFPNYSSELNVNALELDDSALYLCASSPGPSDEQFFGPGTRLTVL.

A few counts support this clonotype. The chain couples TRBV12-3 or TRBV12-4 to TRBJ1-4, with 8 positions matching TRBD1. CDR3 size: 15 residues. J gave up 8 bases and V 3 bases, and 8 bases lay outside the gene matches. CDR3 sequence (DNA): TGTGCCAGCAGTTTTAGGGCAGGGGGCGTAGAAAAACTGTTTTTT. Protein sequence: CASSFRAGGVEKLFF.

V usage is TRBV28 and J usage is TRBJ2-5; no reliable D call. Germline loops: CDR1 MDHEN, CDR2 SYDVKM. The length of the CDR3 is 17 residues. With 2 bases removed from V and 1 base from J, the gap between germline ends came to 17 bases. The CDR3 nucleotides are TGTGCCAGCAGTTTACGCCCGTCTCGCCGGCCCCAAGAGACCCAGTACTTC. This gives the protein CASSLRPSRRPQETQYF.

This clonotype was detected only a few times. This chain joins TRBV18 and TRBJ1-5, with unresolved D. The CDR3 loop spans 15 amino acids. Germline CDR1 and CDR2: KGHSH and LQKENI. V lost 5 bases, J lost 0 bases, and 11 bases lay in between. CDR3 amino acids: CASSAGPASNQPQHF. The DNA of the CDR3 is TGTGCCAGCTCAGCCGGGCCCGCTAGCAATCAGCCCCAGCATTTT.

This sequence joins TRBV5-1 and TRBJ1-5; D unclear. V lost 3 bases and J lost 4, with 11 bases in between. There are 14 residues in the CDR3. Germline values: CDR1 SGHRS, CDR2 YFSETQ. The CDR3 DNA is TGCGCCAGCAGCTGCGAGGGTACAAATCAGCCCCAGCATTTT. Translated, it gives CASSCEGTNQPQHF.

This clonotype was detected ten times or more. The V call is TRBV7-8, the J call TRBJ2-7, with 8 bases lining up with TRBD1. The V gene's germline CDR1 is SGHVS and CDR2 FQNEAQ. CDR3 length: 14 residues. The trim removed 5 bases at V and 2 bases at J, leaving 5 bases unmatched. CDR3 amino acids: CASSGTGGPYEQYF. The CDR3 DNA follows: TGTGCCAGCAGCGGGACAGGAGGTCCCTACGAGCAGTACTTC. Variable domain in full (rest from reference TRBV7-8 and TRBJ2-7): GAGVSQSPRYKVAKRGQDVALRCDPISGHVSLFWYQQALGQGPEFLTYFQNEAQLDKSGLPSDRFFAERPEGSVSTLKIQRTQQEDSAVYLCASSGTGGPYEQYFGPGTRLTVT.

The chain joins TRBV29-1 to TRBJ1-2; D unclear. Germline V gene data show CDR1 as SQVTM and CDR2 as ANQGSEA. V lost 4 bases, J lost 4 bases, and 10 bases lay in between. The CDR3 is 12 amino acids. CDR3 coding DNA: TGCAGCGTTGGGTCAGGAGGCTATGGCTACACCTTC. It codes for CSVGSGGYGYTF.

The CDR3 nucleotides are TGTGCCAGTAGTATAGGCCAGGGACTAGCTACGAACACCGGGGAGCTGTTTTTT. Protein product: CASSIGQGLATNTGELFF. The chain joins TRBV19 to TRBJ2-2; 9 bases match TRBD2. The CDR3 is 18 amino acids. V trimming: 1 base; J trimming: 0 bases; junction bases outside the gene matches: 6. Germline V gene lookup returns CDR1 LNHDA and CDR2 SQIVND (reference sequence).

This chain connects TRBV7-3 to TRBJ2-1, with D possibly matching TRBD2 (6 bases). V was clipped by 4 bases and J by 4 bases, with 11 bases between them. Germline CDR1 reads SGHTA; CDR2 reads FQGTGA. The CDR3 length is 14 residues. CDR3 residues: CASSSGTHYNEQFF. CDR3 nucleotides: TGTGCCAGCAGCTCCGGGACTCATTACAATGAGCAGTTCTTC.

The gene calls are TRBV7-6 and TRBJ1-4; 8 bases align to TRBD1. The CDR3 spans 14 residues. The junction had 6 bases not matched to a gene; V was cut back by 4 bases and J by 8 bases. The V gene's germline CDR1 is SGHVS and CDR2 FNYEAQ. The CDR3 nucleotides are TGTGCCAGCAGCTCAGGGGGCTTTTGGGAAAAACTGTTTTTT. It is translated as CASSSGGFWEKLFF.

This chain joins TRBV4-1 and TRBJ2-1; 8 bases align to TRBD2. This CDR3 region has 16 residues. V trimming: 1 base; J trimming: 5 bases; junction bases outside the gene matches: 7. The germline V gene has CDR1 MGHRA and CDR2 YSYEKL. The CDR3 loop reads CASSQVAAGAHNEQFF. The CDR3 nucleotides are TGCGCCAGCAGCCAAGTAGCAGCGGGAGCCCACAATGAGCAGTTCTTC.

V usage is TRBV10-3 and J usage is TRBJ2-5, with 7 bases matching TRBD1. Germline CDR1 is ENHRY and CDR2 is SYGVKD. This CDR3 comprises 13 residues. The junction had 6 bases not matched to a gene; V was cut back by 6 bases and J by 5 bases. CDR3 region: CAIRGQPRETQYF. The CDR3 DNA follows: TGTGCCATCAGGGGACAGCCCCGGGAGACCCAGTACTTC.

The chain uses TRBV20-1 and TRBJ2-7; TRBD2 agrees at 10 bases. CDR1 is DFQATT and CDR2 is SNEGSKA in the germline V gene (reference sequence). The CDR3 runs 14 residues. Trimming at V came to 2 bases and at J to 7 bases, leaving 8 bases not matched to a gene. The CDR3 protein is CSARPLAGVGEQYV. Here the CDR3 DNA reads TGCAGTGCTAGACCTCTAGCGGGAGTGGGGGAGCAGTACGTC.

This clonotype came up a few times. J is TRBJ2-1 and V is TRBV7-8, with D possibly matching TRBD1 (6 bases). V dropped 3 bases and J dropped 3 bases, with 12 bases sitting between them. The germline V gene encodes CDR1 SGHVS and CDR2 FQNEAQ. The CDR3 totals 15 residues. The CDR3 protein is CASSLLRGSYNEQFF. The CDR3 DNA is TGTGCCAGCAGCTTGCTGAGGGGGAGCTACAATGAGCAGTTCTTC. The whole variable domain, remainder taken from reference TRBV7-8 and TRBJ2-1, is GAGVSQSPRYKVAKRGQDVALRCDPISGHVSLFWYQQALGQGPEFLTYFQNEAQLDKSGLPSDRFFAERPEGSVSTLKIQRTQQEDSAVYLCASSLLRGSYNEQFFGPGTRLTVL.

The V call is TRBV28, the J call TRBJ1-5; 8 bases align to TRBD1. V gave up 3 bases and J gave up 4 bases; unmatched junction bases: 8. From germline, CDR1 is MDHEN and CDR2 SYDVKM. The CDR3 is 16 residues long. CDR3 sequence: CASSLGGQGWNQPQHF. In DNA, the CDR3 is TGTGCCAGCAGTTTGGGAGGACAGGGATGGAATCAGCCCCAGCATTTT.

This chain's CDR3 is CAISTGTTFTGELFF. The CDR3 nucleotides are TGTGCCATATCCACTGGGACTACCTTCACCGGGGAGCTGTTTTTT. This chain joins TRBV10-3 and TRBJ2-2; 7 nucleotides align to TRBD2. V shed 9 bases and J 4 bases; nucleotides not matched to a gene: 11. The CDR3 is 15 amino acids. From germline, CDR1 is ENHRY and CDR2 SYGVKD.